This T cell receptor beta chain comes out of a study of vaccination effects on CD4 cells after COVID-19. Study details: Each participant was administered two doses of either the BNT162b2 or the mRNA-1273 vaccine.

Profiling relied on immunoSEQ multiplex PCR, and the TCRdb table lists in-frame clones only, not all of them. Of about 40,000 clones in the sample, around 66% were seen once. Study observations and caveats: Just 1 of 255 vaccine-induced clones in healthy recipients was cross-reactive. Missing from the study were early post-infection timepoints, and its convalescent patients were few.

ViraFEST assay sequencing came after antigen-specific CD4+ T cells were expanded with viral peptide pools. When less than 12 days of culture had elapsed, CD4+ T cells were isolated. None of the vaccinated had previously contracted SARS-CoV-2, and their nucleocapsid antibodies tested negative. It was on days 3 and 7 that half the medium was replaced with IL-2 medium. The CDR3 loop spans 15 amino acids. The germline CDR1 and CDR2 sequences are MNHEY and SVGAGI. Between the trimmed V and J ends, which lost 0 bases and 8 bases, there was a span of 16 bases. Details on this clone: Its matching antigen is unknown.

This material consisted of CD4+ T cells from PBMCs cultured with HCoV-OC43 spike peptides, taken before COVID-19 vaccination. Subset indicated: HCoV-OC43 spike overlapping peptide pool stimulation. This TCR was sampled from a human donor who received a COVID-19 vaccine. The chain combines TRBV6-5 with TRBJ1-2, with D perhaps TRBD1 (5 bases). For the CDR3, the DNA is TGTGCCAGCAGTTACTCGATAAACCAGGGTTGGGGCTACACCTTC. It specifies CASSYSINQGWGYTF.